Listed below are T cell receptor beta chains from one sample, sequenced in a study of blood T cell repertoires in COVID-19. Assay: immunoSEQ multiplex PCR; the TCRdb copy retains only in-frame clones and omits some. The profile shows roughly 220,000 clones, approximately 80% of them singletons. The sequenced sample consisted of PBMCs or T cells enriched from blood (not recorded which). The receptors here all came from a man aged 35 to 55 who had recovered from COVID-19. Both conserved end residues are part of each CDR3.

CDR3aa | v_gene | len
CASGGGPNQPQHF | TRBV6-5 | 13
CAWSSAETQYF | TRBV30 | 11
CASSPDSNYGYTF | TRBV4-3 | 13
CASSRATGGSYEQYF | TRBV27 | 15
CAMPGTTARAFF | TRBV30 | 12
CASSINYEQYF | TRBV7-3 | 11
CSVERNRGNYGYTF | TRBV29-1 | 14
CAISEGDRWGSYEQYF | TRBV10-3 | 16
CASSRLAGEGEQFF | TRBV7-9 | 14
CAKQSKRTGGIPSGSRTSDTQYF | TRBV28 | 23
CASSSEGAPYGYTF | TRBV6-5 | 14
CASSFGGDGAGNTIYF | TRBV5-5 | 16
CASSLVAGEETQYF | TRBV5-1 | 14
CASSPRQGGSYEQYF | TRBV7-2 | 15
CASSVAQSSSTDTQYF | TRBV9 | 16
CASTLDRGYGYTF | TRBV5-4 | 13
CASSLGAENTEAFF | TRBV7-8 | 14
CASSLEGGLMQPQHF | TRBV7-2 | 15
CASSLLGQGTGYTF | TRBV28 | 14
CASTRQPSGNTIYF | TRBV19 | 14
CASSPRQLSGNTIYF | TRBV4-3 | 15
CASSPRTSGGEQYF | TRBV3-1/TRBV3-2 | 14
CASSLAKVLRDDGGTQYF | TRBV5-1 | 18
CATSSFGQGVYEQYF | TRBV15 | 15
CAIRTGGGTEAFF | TRBV10-3 | 13
CASSIDRGSPLHF | TRBV19 | 13
CASSSVSGASYEQYF | TRBV5-1 | 15
CAISGTGVNQETQYF | TRBV10-3 | 15
CASTPTGQGGDTQYF | TRBV2 | 15
CASSHSGVGQPQHF | TRBV5-8 | 14
CASQERDGEKLFF | TRBV18 | 13
CSVDRGGYDGYTF | TRBV29-1 | 13
CASSATGQPQHF | TRBV2 | 12
CASSAGGGQPQHF | TRBV10-1 | 13
CASSPRDQPQHF | TRBV7-2 | 12
CASSAGSAGAEAFF | TRBV10-1 | 14
CASSDSQGYQPQHF | TRBV2 | 14
CAAPTGGTNIQYF | TRBV10-1 | 13
CASSPVGAGENIQYF | TRBV5-1 | 15
CASSRGTGVGNQPQHF | TRBV19 | 16
CASSYQRGNTEAFF | TRBV7-2 | 14
CASSSDGLATDTQYF | TRBV7-3 | 15